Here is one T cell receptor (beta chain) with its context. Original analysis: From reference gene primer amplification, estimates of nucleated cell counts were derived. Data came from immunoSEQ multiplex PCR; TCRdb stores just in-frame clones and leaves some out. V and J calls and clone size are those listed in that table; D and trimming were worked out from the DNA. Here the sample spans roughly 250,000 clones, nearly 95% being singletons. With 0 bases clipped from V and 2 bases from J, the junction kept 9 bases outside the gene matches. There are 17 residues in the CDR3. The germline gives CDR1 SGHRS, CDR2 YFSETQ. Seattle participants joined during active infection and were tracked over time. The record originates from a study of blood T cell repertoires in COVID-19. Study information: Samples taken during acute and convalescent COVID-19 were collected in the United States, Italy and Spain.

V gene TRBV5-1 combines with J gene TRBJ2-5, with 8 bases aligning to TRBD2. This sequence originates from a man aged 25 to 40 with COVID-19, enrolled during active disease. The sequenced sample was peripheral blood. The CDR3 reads CASSLGVSGNPQETQYF. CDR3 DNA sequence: TGCGCCAGCAGCTTGGGAGTTAGCGGGAATCCTCAAGAGACCCAGTACTTC.